This TCR beta chain was obtained from a study of shared clonotypes between healthy human individuals. Study summary: A donor's plate count was three for CD4 naive and three for CD4 memory; CD8 naive had two and CD8 memory one.

Turning to this clone: Its target is not known.

Naive CD8 cells lacked CD45RO and underwent positive selection for CCR7, leaving out terminally differentiated effector memory CD45RA+ cells. Regarding the study as a whole: In a few donors, approximately 5% of naive CD4 clonotypes appeared in common. Generally, estimated richness proved larger in naive subsets than it did in memory subsets.

The CDR3 extends over 14 amino acids. Germline CDR1 is SGDLS and CDR2 is YYNGEE. Trimming removed 4 bases at V and 7 bases at J, with 15 bases between. Some clones are missing from TCRdb's copy, which holds only in-frame ones; the method was immunoSEQ multiplex PCR. The sample carries around 1.9 million clones, approximately 94% recorded once. This sequence joins TRBV9 and TRBJ2-1, with D tentatively TRBD2 (6 bases). Sequencing used naive CD8+ T cells from PBMCs. The source of this sequence is a man aged 18 to 30 in good health. Some clones in this sample may be carry-over from other donors' samples. The CDR3 DNA sequence: TGTGCCAGCAGCCTCCCGGGGGTCAGAAATGAGCAGTTCTTC. It translates to CASSLPGVRNEQFF.